This T cell receptor beta chain was retrieved from a study of cytomegalovirus exposure and HLA in healthy donors. Primers: 60 Vbeta forward and 13 Jbeta reverse. Sequencing was performed with immunoSEQ multiplex PCR; in TCRdb, only in-frame clones are kept and a portion is missing. The sample consists of about 120,000 clones, 60% to 85% of them appearing once. The V segment lost 5 bases and the J segment 2 bases; nucleotides outside the gene matches: 8. This CDR3 region has 17 residues. Germline values: CDR1 WSHSY, CDR2 SAAADI. Sequenced input: PBMCs. The source of this sequence is a woman in her thirties or forties in good health and CMV-seronegative. The chain has TRBV10-2 and TRBJ2-3; 12 positions agree with TRBD2. In DNA, the CDR3 is TGCGCCAGCAGTTCCGGAGCTAGCGGGGGGGTCACAGATACGCAGTATTTT. Its protein product is CASSSGASGGVTDTQYF.